This note documents a single TCR beta chain sequence. Its antigen is as yet unknown. Trimming pared 9 bases from V and 0 bases from J, leaving 17 bases between. Germline loops: CDR1 SGHRS, CDR2 YFSETQ. The CDR3 runs to 15 residues. The protocol was immunoSEQ multiplex PCR, while the TCRdb copy is restricted to in-frame clones and leaves out a portion. This sample has about 120,000 clones, with 85% to 95% found just once. This entry belongs to a study of T cell responses to AZD1222 COVID-19 vaccine. Findings and limits, study-wide: Following two doses of AZD1222, Spike-specific TCR breadth and depth rose. Among AZD1222 vaccinees, only five to seven were seropositive at baseline.

Material: peripheral blood, obtained on day 0 of AZD1222 vaccination. The rearrangement joins TRBV5-1 to TRBJ2-3; TRBD1 might be the D (5 bases). This clonotype originated in an adult in good health. The CDR3 DNA sequence: TGCGCCACCTCTCCCCGGACACAAAGCACAGATACGCAGTATTTT. Translated: CATSPRTQSTDTQYF.